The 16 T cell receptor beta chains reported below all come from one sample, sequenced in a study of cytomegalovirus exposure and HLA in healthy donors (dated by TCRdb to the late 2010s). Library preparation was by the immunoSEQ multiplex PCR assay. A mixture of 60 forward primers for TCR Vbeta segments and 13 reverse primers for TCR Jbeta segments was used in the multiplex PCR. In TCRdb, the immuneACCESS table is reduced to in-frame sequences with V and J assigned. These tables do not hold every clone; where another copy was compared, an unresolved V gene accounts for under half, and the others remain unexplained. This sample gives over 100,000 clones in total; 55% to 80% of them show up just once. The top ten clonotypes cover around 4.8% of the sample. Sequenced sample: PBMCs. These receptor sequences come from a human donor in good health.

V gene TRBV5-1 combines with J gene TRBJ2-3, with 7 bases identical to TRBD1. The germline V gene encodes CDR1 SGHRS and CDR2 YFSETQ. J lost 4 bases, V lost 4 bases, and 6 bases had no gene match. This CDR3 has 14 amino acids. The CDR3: CASSVGQPPDTQYF. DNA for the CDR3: TGCGCCAGCAGCGTGGGACAGCCCCCAGATACGCAGTATTTT. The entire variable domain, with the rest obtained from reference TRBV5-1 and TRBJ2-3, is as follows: KAGVTQTPRYLIKTRGQQVTLSCSPISGHRSVSWYQQTPGQGLQFLFEYFSETQRNKGNFPGRFSGRQFSNSRSEMNVSTLELGDSALYLCASSVGQPPDTQYFGPGTRLTVL.

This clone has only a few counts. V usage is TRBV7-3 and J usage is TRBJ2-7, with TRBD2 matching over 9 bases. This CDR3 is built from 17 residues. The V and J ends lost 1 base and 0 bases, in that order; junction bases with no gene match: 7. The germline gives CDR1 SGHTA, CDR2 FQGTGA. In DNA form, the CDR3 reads TGTGCCAGCAGCTTAAATATCGGGACTAGCTGCTCCTACGAGCAGTACTTC. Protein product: CASSLNIGTSCSYEQYF.

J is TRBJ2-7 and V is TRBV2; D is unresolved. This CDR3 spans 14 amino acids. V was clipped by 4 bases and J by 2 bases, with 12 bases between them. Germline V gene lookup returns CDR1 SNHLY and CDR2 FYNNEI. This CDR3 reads CASSVEATTYEQYF. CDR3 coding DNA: TGTGCCAGCAGTGTTGAGGCCACAACCTACGAGCAGTACTTC.

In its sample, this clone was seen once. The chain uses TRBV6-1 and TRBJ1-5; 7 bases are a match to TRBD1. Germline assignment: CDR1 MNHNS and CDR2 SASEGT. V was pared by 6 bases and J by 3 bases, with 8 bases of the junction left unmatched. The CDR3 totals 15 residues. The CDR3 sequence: CASSRLDRDNQPQHF. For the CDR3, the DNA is TGTGCCAGCAGCCGCCTAGACAGGGACAATCAGCCCCAGCATTTT.

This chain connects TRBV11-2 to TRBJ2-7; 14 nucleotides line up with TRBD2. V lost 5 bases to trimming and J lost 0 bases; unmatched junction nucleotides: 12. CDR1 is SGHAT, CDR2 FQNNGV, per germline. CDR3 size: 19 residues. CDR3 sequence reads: CASSQYGTSGSQSSYEQYF. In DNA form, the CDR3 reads TGTGCCAGCAGCCAATACGGGACTAGCGGGAGCCAGAGCTCCTACGAGCAGTACTTC. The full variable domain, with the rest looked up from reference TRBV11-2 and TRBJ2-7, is EAGVAQSPRYKIIEKRQSVAFWCNPISGHATLYWYQQILGQGPKLLIQFQNNGVVDDSQLPKDRFSAERLKGVDSTLKIQPAKLEDSAVYLCASSQYGTSGSQSSYEQYFGPGTRLTVT.

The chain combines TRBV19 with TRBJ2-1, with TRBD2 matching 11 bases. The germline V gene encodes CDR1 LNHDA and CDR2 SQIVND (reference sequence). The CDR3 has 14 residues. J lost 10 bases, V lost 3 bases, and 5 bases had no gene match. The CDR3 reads CASSITSGSGEQFF. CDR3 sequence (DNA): TGTGCCAGTAGTATTACTAGCGGGAGTGGGGAGCAGTTCTTC.

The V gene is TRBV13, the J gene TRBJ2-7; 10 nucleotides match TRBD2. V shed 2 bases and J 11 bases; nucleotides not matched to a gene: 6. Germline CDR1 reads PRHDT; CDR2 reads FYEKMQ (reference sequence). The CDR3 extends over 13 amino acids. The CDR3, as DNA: TGTGCCAGCAGCTTAATTCTAGCGGGAGAGGAGTACTTC. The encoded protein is CASSLILAGEEYF.

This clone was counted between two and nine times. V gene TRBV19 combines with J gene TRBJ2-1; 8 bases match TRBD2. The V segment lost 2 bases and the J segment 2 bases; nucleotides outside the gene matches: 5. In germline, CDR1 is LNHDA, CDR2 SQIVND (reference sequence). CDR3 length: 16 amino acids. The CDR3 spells CASSIHPAGAYNEQFF. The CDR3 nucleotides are TGTGCCAGTAGTATACACCCAGCGGGAGCCTACAATGAGCAGTTCTTC.

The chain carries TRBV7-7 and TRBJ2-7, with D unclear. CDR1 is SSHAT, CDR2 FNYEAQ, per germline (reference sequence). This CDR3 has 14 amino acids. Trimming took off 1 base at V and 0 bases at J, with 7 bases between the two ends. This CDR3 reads CASSLDVSSYEQYF. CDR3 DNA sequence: TGTGCCAGCAGCTTAGACGTCAGCTCCTACGAGCAGTACTTC.

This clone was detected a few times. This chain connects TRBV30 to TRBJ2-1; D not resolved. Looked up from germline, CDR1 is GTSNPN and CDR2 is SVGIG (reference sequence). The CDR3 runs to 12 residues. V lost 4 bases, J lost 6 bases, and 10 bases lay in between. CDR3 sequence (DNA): TGTGCCTGGAACTTACGGTTCAATGAGCAGTTCTTC. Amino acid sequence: CAWNLRFNEQFF.

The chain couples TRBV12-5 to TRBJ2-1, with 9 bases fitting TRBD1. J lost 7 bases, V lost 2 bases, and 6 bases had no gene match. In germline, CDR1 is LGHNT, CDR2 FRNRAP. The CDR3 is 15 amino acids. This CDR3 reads CASGLTGQGTNEQFF. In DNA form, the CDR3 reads TGTGCTAGTGGTTTGACCGGACAGGGGACAAATGAGCAGTTCTTC. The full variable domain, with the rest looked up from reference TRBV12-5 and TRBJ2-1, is DARVTQTPRHKVTEMGQEVTMRCQPILGHNTVFWYRQTMMQGLELLAYFRNRAPLDDSGMPKDRFSAEMPDATLATLKIQPSEPRDSAVYFCASGLTGQGTNEQFFGPGTRLTVL.

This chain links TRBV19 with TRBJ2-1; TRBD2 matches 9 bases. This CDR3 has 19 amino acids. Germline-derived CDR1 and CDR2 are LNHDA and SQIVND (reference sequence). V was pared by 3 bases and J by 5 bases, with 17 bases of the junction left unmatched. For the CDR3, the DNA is TGTGCCAGTAGTATGTTCGGGCACTCCGGCGGGAGGGCCCACAATGAGCAGTTCTTC. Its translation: CASSMFGHSGGRAHNEQFF.

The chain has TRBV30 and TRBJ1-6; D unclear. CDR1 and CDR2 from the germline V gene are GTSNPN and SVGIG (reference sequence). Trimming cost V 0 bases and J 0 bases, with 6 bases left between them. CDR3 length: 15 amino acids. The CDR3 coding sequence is TGTGCCTGGAGTGTGGGGAGCTCCTATAATTCACCCCTCCACTTT. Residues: CAWSVGSSYNSPLHF. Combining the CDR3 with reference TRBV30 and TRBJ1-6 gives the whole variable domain SQTIHQWPATLVQPVGSPLSLECTVEGTSNPNLYWYRQAAGRGLQLLFYSVGIGQISSEVPQNLSASRPQDRQFILSSKKLLLSDSGFYLCAWSVGSSYNSPLHFGNGTRLTVT.

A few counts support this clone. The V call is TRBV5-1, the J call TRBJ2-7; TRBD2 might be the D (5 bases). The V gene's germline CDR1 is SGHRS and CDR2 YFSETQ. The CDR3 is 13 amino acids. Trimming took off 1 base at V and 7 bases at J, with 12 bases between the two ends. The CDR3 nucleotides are TGCGCCAGCAGCTTGAGCCTAGCCTTAGAGCAGTACTTC. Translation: CASSLSLALEQYF.

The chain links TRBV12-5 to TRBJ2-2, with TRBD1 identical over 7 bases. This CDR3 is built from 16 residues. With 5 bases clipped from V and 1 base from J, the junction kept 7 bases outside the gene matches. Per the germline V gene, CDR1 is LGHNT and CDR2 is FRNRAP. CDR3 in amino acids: CASGPGWTGNTGELFF. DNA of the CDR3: TGTGCTAGTGGTCCCGGCTGGACAGGGAACACCGGGGAGCTGTTTTTT. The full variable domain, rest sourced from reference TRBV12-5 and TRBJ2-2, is DARVTQTPRHKVTEMGQEVTMRCQPILGHNTVFWYRQTMMQGLELLAYFRNRAPLDDSGMPKDRFSAEMPDATLATLKIQPSEPRDSAVYFCASGPGWTGNTGELFFGEGSRLTVL.

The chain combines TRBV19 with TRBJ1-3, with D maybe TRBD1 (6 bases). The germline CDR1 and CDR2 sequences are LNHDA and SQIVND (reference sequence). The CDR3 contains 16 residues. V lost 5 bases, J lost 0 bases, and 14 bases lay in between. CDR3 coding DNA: TGTGCCAGTAGTCCACCACAGGGCGCCTCTGGAAACACCATATATTTT. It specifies CASSPPQGASGNTIYF.